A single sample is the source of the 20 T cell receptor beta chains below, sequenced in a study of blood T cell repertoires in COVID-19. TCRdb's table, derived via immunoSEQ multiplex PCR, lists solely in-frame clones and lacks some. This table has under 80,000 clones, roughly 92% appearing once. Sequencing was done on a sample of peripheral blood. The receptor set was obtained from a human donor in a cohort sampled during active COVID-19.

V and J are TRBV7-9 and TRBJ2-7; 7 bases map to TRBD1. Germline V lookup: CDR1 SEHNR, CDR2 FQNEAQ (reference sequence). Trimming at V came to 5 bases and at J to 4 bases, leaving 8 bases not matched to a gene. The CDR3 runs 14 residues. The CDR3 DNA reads TGTGCCAGCAGCCCAGGGGGACAGATTTACGAGCAGTACTTC. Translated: CASSPGGQIYEQYF.

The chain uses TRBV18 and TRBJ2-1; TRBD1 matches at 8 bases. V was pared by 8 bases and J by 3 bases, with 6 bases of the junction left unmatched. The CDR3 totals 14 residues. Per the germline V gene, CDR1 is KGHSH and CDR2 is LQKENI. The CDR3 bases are TGTGCCAGCACTAAAACAGGGGGCTACAATGAGCAGTTCTTC. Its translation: CASTKTGGYNEQFF.

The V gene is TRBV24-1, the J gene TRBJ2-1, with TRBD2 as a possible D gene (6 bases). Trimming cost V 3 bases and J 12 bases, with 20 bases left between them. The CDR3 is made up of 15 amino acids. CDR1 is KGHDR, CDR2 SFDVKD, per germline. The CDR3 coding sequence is TGTGCCACCAGTGATGGATCCCGGCGGGGCGCAGGGCAGTTCTTC. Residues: CATSDGSRRGAGQFF.

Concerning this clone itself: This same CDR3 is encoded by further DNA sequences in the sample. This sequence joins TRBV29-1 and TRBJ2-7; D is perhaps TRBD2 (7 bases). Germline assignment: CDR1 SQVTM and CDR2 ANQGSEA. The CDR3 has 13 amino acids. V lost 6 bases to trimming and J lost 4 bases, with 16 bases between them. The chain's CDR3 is CSVGEGGLYEQYF. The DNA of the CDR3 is TGCAGCGTGGGGGAGGGGGGGCTGTACGAGCAGTACTTC.

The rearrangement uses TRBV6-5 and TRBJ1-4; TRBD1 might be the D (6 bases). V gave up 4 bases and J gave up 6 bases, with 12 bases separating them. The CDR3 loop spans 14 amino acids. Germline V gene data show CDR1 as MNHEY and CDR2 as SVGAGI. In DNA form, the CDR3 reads TGTGCCAGCAGTTTTCAGGGGTTCTATGAAAAACTGTTTTTT. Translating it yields CASSFQGFYEKLFF.

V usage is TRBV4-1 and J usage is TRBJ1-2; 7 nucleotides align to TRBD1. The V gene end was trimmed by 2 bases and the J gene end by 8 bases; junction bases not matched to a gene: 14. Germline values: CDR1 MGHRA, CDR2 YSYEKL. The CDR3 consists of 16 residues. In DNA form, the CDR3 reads TGCGCCAGCAGCCAAAGCAAGCTCGACAGGGTCGGGGGCTACACCTTC. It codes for CASSQSKLDRVGGYTF.

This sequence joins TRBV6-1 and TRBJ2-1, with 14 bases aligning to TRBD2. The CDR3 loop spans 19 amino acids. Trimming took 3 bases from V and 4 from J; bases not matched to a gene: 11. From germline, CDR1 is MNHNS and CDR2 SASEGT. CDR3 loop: CASSDQGLAGEVGYNEQFF. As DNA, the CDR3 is TGTGCCAGCAGTGATCAGGGACTAGCGGGGGAGGTTGGTTACAATGAGCAGTTCTTC.

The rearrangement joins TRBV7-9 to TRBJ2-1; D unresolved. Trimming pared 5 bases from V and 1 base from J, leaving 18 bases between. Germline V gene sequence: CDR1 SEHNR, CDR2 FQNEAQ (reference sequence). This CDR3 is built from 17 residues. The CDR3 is CASSLPSPTLSYNEQFF. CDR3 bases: TGTGCCAGCAGCCTCCCTTCCCCTACCTTATCCTACAATGAGCAGTTCTTC.

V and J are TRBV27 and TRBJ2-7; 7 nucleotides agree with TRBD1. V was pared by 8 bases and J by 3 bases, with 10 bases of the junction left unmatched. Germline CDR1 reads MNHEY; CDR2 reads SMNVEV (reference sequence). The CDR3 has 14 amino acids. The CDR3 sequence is CASHPTGDIYEQYF. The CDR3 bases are TGTGCCAGCCATCCTACAGGGGACATCTACGAGCAGTACTTC.

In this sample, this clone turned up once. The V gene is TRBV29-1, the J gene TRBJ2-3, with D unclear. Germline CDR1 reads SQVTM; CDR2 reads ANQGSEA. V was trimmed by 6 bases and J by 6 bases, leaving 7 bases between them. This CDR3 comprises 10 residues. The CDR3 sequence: CSVRVDTQYF. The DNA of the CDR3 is TGCAGCGTGAGAGTTGATACGCAGTATTTT.

CDR3 amino acids: CASSLTSGSYEQYF. The CDR3 DNA follows: TGTGCCAGCAGCCTGACTAGCGGCTCCTACGAGCAGTACTTC. The rearrangement uses TRBV7-9 and TRBJ2-7, with TRBD2 matching 9 bases. Germline CDR1 and CDR2: SEHNR and FQNEAQ (reference sequence). After removal of 5 bases from V and 0 bases from J, the junction contained 2 bases not matched to a gene. The CDR3 length is 14 residues. The whole variable domain, remainder taken from reference TRBV7-9 and TRBJ2-7, is DTGVSQNPRHKITKRGQNVTFRCDPISEHNRLYWYRQTLGQGPEFLTYFQNEAQLEKSRLLSDRFSAERPKGSFSTLEIQRTEQGDSAMYLCASSLTSGSYEQYFGPGTRLTVT.

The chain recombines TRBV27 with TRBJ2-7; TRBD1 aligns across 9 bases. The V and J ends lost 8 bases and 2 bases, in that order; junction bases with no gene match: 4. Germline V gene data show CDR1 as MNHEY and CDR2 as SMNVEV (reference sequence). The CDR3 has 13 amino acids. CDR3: CASGWTGAYEQYF. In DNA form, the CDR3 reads TGTGCCAGCGGATGGACAGGGGCCTACGAGCAGTACTTC.

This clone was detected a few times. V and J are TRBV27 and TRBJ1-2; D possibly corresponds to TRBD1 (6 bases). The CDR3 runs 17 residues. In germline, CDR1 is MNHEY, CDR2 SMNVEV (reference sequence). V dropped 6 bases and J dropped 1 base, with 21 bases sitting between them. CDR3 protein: CASSPRAGARINYGYTF. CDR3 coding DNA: TGTGCCAGCAGCCCACGGGCGGGGGCCCGAATTAACTATGGCTACACCTTC.

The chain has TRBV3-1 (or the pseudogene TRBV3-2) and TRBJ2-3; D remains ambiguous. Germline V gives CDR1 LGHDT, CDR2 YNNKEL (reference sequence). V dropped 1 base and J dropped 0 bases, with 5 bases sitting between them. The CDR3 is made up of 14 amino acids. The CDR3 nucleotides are TGTGCCAGCAGCCAAGGCGTGAGCACAGATACGCAGTATTTT. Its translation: CASSQGVSTDTQYF.

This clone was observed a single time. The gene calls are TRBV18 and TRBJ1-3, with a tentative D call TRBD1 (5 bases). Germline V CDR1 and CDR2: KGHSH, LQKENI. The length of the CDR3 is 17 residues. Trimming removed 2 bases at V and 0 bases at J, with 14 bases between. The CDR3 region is CASSPRRGGDSGNTIYF. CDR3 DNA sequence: TGTGCCAGCTCACCAAGGAGGGGAGGCGACTCTGGAAACACCATATATTTT.

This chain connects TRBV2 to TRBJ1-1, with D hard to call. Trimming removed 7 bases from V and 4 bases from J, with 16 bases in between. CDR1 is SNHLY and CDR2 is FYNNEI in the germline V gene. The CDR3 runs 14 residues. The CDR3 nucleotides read TGTGCCAGCATCATGCTAGGTTCGGGCACTGAAGCTTTCTTT. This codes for CASIMLGSGTEAFF.

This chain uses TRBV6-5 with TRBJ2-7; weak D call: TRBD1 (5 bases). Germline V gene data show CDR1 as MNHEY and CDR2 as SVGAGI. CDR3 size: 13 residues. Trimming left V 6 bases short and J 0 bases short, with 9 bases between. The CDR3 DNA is TGTGCCAGCAGGGACACAAACTCCTACGAGCAGTACTTC. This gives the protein CASRDTNSYEQYF.

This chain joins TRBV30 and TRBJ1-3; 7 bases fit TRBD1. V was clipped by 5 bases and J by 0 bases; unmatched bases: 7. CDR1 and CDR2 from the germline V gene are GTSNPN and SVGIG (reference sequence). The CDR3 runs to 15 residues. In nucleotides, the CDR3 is TGTGCCTGGGATTCCGGGACAGCCTCTGGAAACACCATATATTTT. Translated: CAWDSGTASGNTIYF. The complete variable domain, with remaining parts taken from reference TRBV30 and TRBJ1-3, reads SQTIHQWPATLVQPVGSPLSLECTVEGTSNPNLYWYRQAAGRGLQLLFYSVGIGQISSEVPQNLSASRPQDRQFILSSKKLLLSDSGFYLCAWDSGTASGNTIYFGEGSWLTVV.

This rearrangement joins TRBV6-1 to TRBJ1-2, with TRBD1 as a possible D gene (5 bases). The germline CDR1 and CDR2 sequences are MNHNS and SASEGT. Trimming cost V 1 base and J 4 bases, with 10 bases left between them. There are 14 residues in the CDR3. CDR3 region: CASSEGGGLYGYTF. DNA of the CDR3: TGTGCCAGCAGTGAAGGGGGGGGACTCTATGGCTACACCTTC.

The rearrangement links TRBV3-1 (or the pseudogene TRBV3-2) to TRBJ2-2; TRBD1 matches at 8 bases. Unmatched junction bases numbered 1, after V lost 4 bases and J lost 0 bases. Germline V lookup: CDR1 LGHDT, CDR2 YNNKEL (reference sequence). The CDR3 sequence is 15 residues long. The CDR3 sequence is CASSLRGPNTGELFF. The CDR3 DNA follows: TGTGCCAGCAGCCTCAGGGGGCCGAACACCGGGGAGCTGTTTTTT.